This paragraph covers one T cell receptor beta chain sequence. Its antigen remains unidentified. A read error may produce the germline difference seen at one junction end. Vbeta (60) and Jbeta (13) primers were used in the PCR. This table comes from immunoSEQ multiplex PCR, and its TCRdb copy is limited to in-frame clones, with some not included. Seen here are 200,000 or so clones, 84% observed once, and the top ten hold 0.26%. The sample originates from a study of cytomegalovirus exposure and HLA in healthy donors. In the study overall: An early data release held some 85 million unique TCRs from HLA-typed donors. General study points: Highest at DRB1 and lowest at HLA-C, TCR association rates differed among HLA loci in a later analysis. Earlier analysis looked at TCR beta V segments, and most were productive about 87% or about 30% of the time.

This receptor was obtained from a boy aged 5-17 years in good health and CMV-seronegative. Sequencing used PBMCs.

The chain's CDR3 is CASGGLADCDF. As DNA, the CDR3 is TGTGCCAGTGGGGGACTAGCGGACTGTGACTTC. This sequence joins TRBV6-6 and TRBJ2-5; TRBD2 matches at 11 bases. The CDR3 has 11 residues. Germline V gene data show CDR1 as MNHNY and CDR2 as SVGAGI (reference sequence).